One TCR beta chain is described in this entry. What it binds is not known. The sample originates from a study of OX40 agonist ivuxolimab in advanced cancers. This CDR3 has 17 amino acids. Losses at the gene ends were 0 bases for V and 3 bases for J; bases not matched to a gene: 10. Germline CDR1 and CDR2: LGHNA and YNFKEQ. Generated by immunoSEQ multiplex PCR, the TCRdb table keeps only in-frame clones and is missing some. The table lists about 70,000 clones, 85% to 90% of them singletons. Study-wide points: At doses 0.1 to 3.0 mg/kg, CD4+ and CD8+ clones expanded. Specificity for antigen went undetermined in the expanded peripheral T cells.

Patients were ruled out by autoimmune disease history or systemic immunosuppression. The chain combines TRBV4-2 with TRBJ1-2, with 7 bases fitting TRBD1. Here the sequenced sample was CD4+ or CD8+ T cells sorted from blood, taken in a trial of the OX40 agonist ivuxolimab. This sequence originates from an adult with an advanced solid tumor such as melanoma, head and neck, liver or kidney cancer. The CDR3 region is CASSQDSSSGGDYGYTF. In DNA, the CDR3 is TGTGCCAGCAGCCAAGATTCGTCGTCAGGGGGAGACTATGGCTACACCTTC.